These 30 T cell receptor beta chains share one sample of origin, sequenced in a study of beta chain features in type 1 diabetes. The sequenced template was cDNA made from the entire isolated RNA. The data were produced by immunoSEQ multiplex PCR, yet TCRdb's version contains in-frame clones alone and is incomplete. Found here are roughly 380,000 clones, roughly a fifth of them singletons; the top ten hold approximately 0.046%. The sample was naive CD4+ T cells from blood. These receptors all come from a young woman in good health.

This chain connects TRBV9 to TRBJ2-5; 9 bases are a match to TRBD1. The CDR3 sequence is 15 residues long. With 4 bases clipped from V and 0 bases from J, the junction kept 4 bases outside the gene matches. Looked up from germline, CDR1 is SGDLS and CDR2 is YYNGEE. The CDR3 region is CASSPTGGYQETQYF. DNA for the CDR3: TGTGCCAGCAGCCCGACAGGGGGGTACCAAGAGACCCAGTACTTC.

The chain combines TRBV4-3 with TRBJ1-2, with D perhaps matching TRBD1 (5 bases). This CDR3 spans 14 amino acids. Trimming pared 0 bases from V and 4 bases from J, leaving 9 bases between. Germline V gene data show CDR1 as LGHNA and CDR2 as YSLEER. The CDR3 DNA reads as TGCGCCAGCAGCCAAGACCAGGGTGTCTATGGCTACACCTTC. It translates to CASSQDQGVYGYTF.

This clone was seen only a few times. The V call is TRBV28, the J call TRBJ2-4; D is ambiguous. This CDR3 is 14 amino acids long. The V end lost 5 bases, the J end lost 6 bases, and 14 bases lay between the germline ends. Germline CDR1 is MDHEN and CDR2 is SYDVKM. CDR3 nucleotides: TGTGCCAGCAGTCCCCTGGGCCGAGTAAACATTCAGTACTTC. It translates to CASSPLGRVNIQYF.

A few counts support this clone. This sequence joins TRBV5-6 and TRBJ2-1, with no clear D. This CDR3 has 15 amino acids. The germline CDR1 and CDR2 sequences are SGHDT and YYEEEE. With 5 bases removed from V and 0 bases from J, the gap between germline ends came to 12 bases. CDR3 DNA sequence: TGTGCCAGCAGATCGTTCTCGAGCTCCTACAATGAGCAGTTCTTC. Translation: CASRSFSSSYNEQFF.

The chain is built from TRBV30 and TRBJ2-5; tentative D call: TRBD2 (5 bases). Germline-derived CDR1 and CDR2 are GTSNPN and SVGIG (reference sequence). Deletions cut 0 bases from V and 14 bases from J, with 13 bases between. The CDR3 is made up of 11 amino acids. The CDR3 region is CAWSVRFREYF. CDR3 coding DNA: TGTGCCTGGAGTGTACGGTTTCGGGAATACTTC.

This clone was observed a handful of times. The rearrangement joins TRBV10-3 to TRBJ2-2; 8 nucleotides agree with TRBD2. Germline CDR1 and CDR2: ENHRY and SYGVKD. CDR3 length equals 15 residues. The junction had 3 bases not matched to a gene; V was cut back by 2 bases and J by 4 bases. This chain's CDR3 is CAISEGTSGTGELFF. The CDR3 nucleotides are TGTGCCATCAGTGAGGGGACTAGTGGCACCGGGGAGCTGTTTTTT.

This clone has more than one count but fewer than ten. The chain combines TRBV5-1 with TRBJ2-7, with a possible D match to TRBD1 (6 bases). This CDR3 is built from 16 residues. V was shortened by 4 bases and J by 2 bases, with 19 bases between the two germline ends. Germline CDR1 reads SGHRS; CDR2 reads YFSETQ. CDR3: CASSDGAGEGAYEQYF. The CDR3 region has the DNA TGCGCCAGCAGCGACGGCGCAGGGGAAGGGGCCTACGAGCAGTACTTC.

This clone was detected only a few times. The chain uses TRBV2 and TRBJ2-5, with D possibly being TRBD2 (6 bases). V lost 2 bases and J 4 bases, leaving 8 bases between the germline ends. The V gene's germline CDR1 is SNHLY and CDR2 FYNNEI. This CDR3 has 13 residues. CDR3 in amino acids: CASSEQGGETQYF. For the CDR3, the DNA is TGTGCCAGCAGTGAACAGGGAGGAGAGACCCAGTACTTC.

About this clone: At the DNA level, this CDR3 is encoded by other sequences in the same sample as well. The chain employs TRBV30 and TRBJ1-4; D ambiguous. V shed 0 bases and J shed 7 bases, with 9 bases lying between them. The CDR3 has 13 amino acids. Germline-derived CDR1 and CDR2 are GTSNPN and SVGIG (reference sequence). This CDR3 reads CAWSVRGPEKLFF. As DNA, the CDR3 is TGTGCCTGGAGTGTACGGGGTCCTGAAAAACTGTTTTTT.

V usage is TRBV11-2 and J usage is TRBJ2-7; TRBD1 aligns across 10 bases. In germline, CDR1 is SGHAT, CDR2 FQNNGV. CDR3 length equals 14 residues. J gave up 1 base and V 5 bases, and 2 bases lay outside the gene matches. The CDR3 reads CASSVGQGSYEQYF. CDR3 in DNA: TGTGCCAGCAGCGTGGGACAGGGGTCCTACGAGCAGTACTTC.

The V call is TRBV15, the J call TRBJ2-7, with D unresolved. The DNA end is a closer match to TRBJ2-5, so the J assignment may be wrong. The germline gives CDR1 LNHNV, CDR2 YYDKDF (reference sequence). This CDR3 spans 15 amino acids. The CDR3 nucleotides are TGTGCCACCAGCAGAGATATCAGCGTTCGAGAGACCCAGTACTTC. Protein sequence: CATSRDISVRETQYF.

The V gene is TRBV5-1, the J gene TRBJ2-1, with D possibly being TRBD2 (6 bases). This CDR3 comprises 16 residues. The germline V gene encodes CDR1 SGHRS and CDR2 YFSETQ. Trimming removed 4 bases from V and 0 bases from J, with 14 bases in between. This CDR3 is CASSPGTSLSYNEQFF. CDR3 DNA sequence: TGCGCCAGCAGCCCTGGGACTTCCCTCTCCTACAATGAGCAGTTCTTC.

There are a few counts of this clone. The chain links TRBV7-9 to TRBJ2-7; 8 nucleotides match TRBD1. CDR1 is SEHNR and CDR2 is FQNEAQ in the germline V gene (reference sequence). CDR3 length equals 15 residues. Trimming took 6 bases from V and 2 from J; bases not matched to a gene: 9. CDR3 loop: CASRSDRERTYEQYF. CDR3 in DNA: TGTGCCAGCAGATCGGACAGGGAAAGGACCTACGAGCAGTACTTC.

The table lists this clone with a few counts. V gene TRBV5-1 combines with J gene TRBJ1-1; TRBD1 aligns across 8 bases. Trimming removed 1 base from V and 5 bases from J; junction bases left unmatched: 4. The CDR3 runs 14 residues. The germline gives CDR1 SGHRS, CDR2 YFSETQ. The CDR3 reads CASSLLQGGTEAFF. CDR3 in DNA: TGCGCCAGCAGCTTGCTACAGGGGGGGACTGAAGCTTTCTTT.

The gene calls are TRBV29-1 and TRBJ1-1; D uncertain. Trimming stripped 6 bases from V and 5 bases from J, with 16 bases between. From germline, CDR1 is SQVTM and CDR2 ANQGSEA. The CDR3 consists of 13 residues. Here the CDR3 DNA reads TGCAGCGTCACTCCCCATGACGGGACTGAAGCTTTCTTT. Protein product: CSVTPHDGTEAFF.

This clone has only a few counts. V and J are TRBV7-2 and TRBJ2-1; TRBD2 aligns across 8 bases. The CDR3 is made up of 15 amino acids. After removal of 5 bases from V and 2 bases from J, the junction contained 5 bases not matched to a gene. CDR1 is SGHTA, CDR2 FQGNSA, per germline. In DNA form, the CDR3 reads TGTGCCAGCAGCAGAGGCGGGGGGACCTACAATGAGCAGTTCTTC. This gives the protein CASSRGGGTYNEQFF.

The table lists this clone with a few counts. The chain uses TRBV4-1 and TRBJ2-3, with TRBD2 identical over 9 bases. The germline V gene has CDR1 MGHRA and CDR2 YSYEKL. V lost 4 bases, J lost 2 bases, and 13 bases stayed unmatched. The CDR3 sequence is 18 residues long. The DNA of the CDR3 is TGCGCCAGCAGCCGGGCTTATGTAGCGGGAGTTCCCACAGATACGCAGTATTTT. As protein: CASSRAYVAGVPTDTQYF.

In its sample, this clone was seen a few times. The V gene is TRBV5-1, the J gene TRBJ2-5; D unresolved. The germline gives CDR1 SGHRS, CDR2 YFSETQ. Trimming pared 7 bases from V and 5 bases from J, leaving 9 bases between. The CDR3 is 11 residues long. The CDR3 spells CASGGSETQYF. Written as DNA, the CDR3 is TGCGCCAGCGGCGGATCGGAGACCCAGTACTTC.

The rearrangement uses TRBV7-9 and TRBJ2-7; tentatively, D is TRBD2 (5 bases). V lost 3 bases, J lost 5 bases, and 5 bases lay in between. This CDR3 contains 11 residues. Germline V gene data show CDR1 as SEHNR and CDR2 as FQNEAQ (reference sequence). The CDR3 here is CASSFGDEQYF. In DNA form, the CDR3 reads TGTGCCAGCAGCTTCGGGGACGAGCAGTACTTC.

This chain connects TRBV7-9 to TRBJ2-5, with a possible D match to TRBD1 (7 bases). The CDR3 is made up of 18 amino acids. Germline lookup yields CDR1 SEHNR and CDR2 FQNEAQ (reference sequence). V lost 1 base, J lost 4 bases, and 22 bases lay in between. The CDR3 loop reads CASSLGVRGGGKAETQYF. CDR3 nucleotides: TGTGCCAGCAGCTTAGGAGTGCGCGGAGGGGGCAAGGCAGAGACCCAGTACTTC. Drawing the rest from reference TRBV7-9 and TRBJ2-5, the complete variable domain is DTGVSQNPRHKITKRGQNVTFRCDPISEHNRLYWYRQTLGQGPEFLTYFQNEAQLEKSRLLSDRFSAERPKGSFSTLEIQRTEQGDSAMYLCASSLGVRGGGKAETQYFGPGTRLLVL.

The V and J genes are TRBV18 and TRBJ2-3; 8 bases fit TRBD2. CDR3 size: 16 residues. V shed 5 bases and J 8 bases; nucleotides not matched to a gene: 15. CDR1 is KGHSH and CDR2 is LQKENI in the germline V gene. CDR3: CASSTGLAALAGTQYF. The CDR3 DNA reads as TGTGCCAGCTCAACAGGGCTAGCGGCGCTAGCGGGTACGCAGTATTTT.

This clone occurred once. The V gene is TRBV7-9, the J gene TRBJ2-7, with 7 bases lining up with TRBD2. The CDR3 runs to 13 residues. Germline assignment: CDR1 SEHNR and CDR2 FQNEAQ (reference sequence). Losses at the gene ends were 3 bases for V and 3 bases for J; bases not matched to a gene: 2. The CDR3 here is CASSFGGDYEQYF. The CDR3 DNA reads as TGTGCCAGCAGCTTTGGGGGGGACTACGAGCAGTACTTC.

This chain connects TRBV7-2 to TRBJ2-3; a possible D gene is TRBD1 (6 bases). Germline values: CDR1 SGHTA, CDR2 FQGNSA. The V gene lost 0 bases and the J gene lost 4 bases, with 14 bases spanning the gap. The CDR3 has 16 amino acids. CDR3 DNA: TGTGCCAGCAGCTTAGCGGGACAACTGCGTGCAGATACGCAGTATTTT. Its protein product is CASSLAGQLRADTQYF.

This chain uses TRBV7-8 with TRBJ2-1; 7 nucleotides match TRBD1. J lost 14 bases, V lost 5 bases, and 15 bases had no gene match. This CDR3 comprises 14 residues. Germline lookup yields CDR1 SGHVS and CDR2 FQNEAQ. The DNA of the CDR3 is TGTGCCAGCAGCCTCCGCGGCCTAGACAGGGTGAAGTTCTTC. The encoded protein is CASSLRGLDRVKFF.

The chain uses TRBV4-3 and TRBJ2-1, with D possibly matching TRBD2 (5 bases). The CDR3 totals 13 residues. CDR1 LGHNA and CDR2 YSLEER come from the germline V gene. V lost 9 bases to trimming and J lost 0 bases, with 9 bases between them. The CDR3 sequence: CASSRGSYNEQFF. The DNA of the CDR3 is TGCGCCAGTTCCCGGGGCTCCTACAATGAGCAGTTCTTC.

The rearrangement joins TRBV15 to TRBJ1-2; 7 bases agree with TRBD1. The CDR3 runs 15 residues. Germline values: CDR1 LNHNV, CDR2 YYDKDF (reference sequence). J lost 7 bases, V lost 1 base, and 9 bases had no gene match. In DNA form, the CDR3 reads TGTGCCACCAGCAGAGCAGGGGGTTCCACTTCTGGCTACACCTTC. Translation: CATSRAGGSTSGYTF.

The J gene is TRBJ1-2, the V gene TRBV5-6, with TRBD1 identical over 9 bases. V shed 3 bases, J shed 4 bases, and the junction held 7 bases outside the gene matches. Germline CDR1 reads SGHDT; CDR2 reads YYEEEE. This CDR3 spans 15 amino acids. CDR3 DNA sequence: TGTGCCAGCAGCTCCGGGACAGGGTCAGGCTATGGCTACACCTTC. It encodes CASSSGTGSGYGYTF.

J is TRBJ1-5 and V is TRBV30; D not certain. The CDR3 is 16 residues long. Germline loops: CDR1 GTSNPN, CDR2 SVGIG (reference sequence). V lost 0 bases, J lost 2 bases, and 14 bases lay in between. The CDR3 here is CAWSVISPEGNQPQHF. The CDR3 DNA follows: TGTGCCTGGAGTGTTATATCCCCCGAGGGCAATCAGCCCCAGCATTTT.

The J gene is TRBJ1-1, the V gene TRBV19, with a possible D match to TRBD1 (6 bases). Germline V gives CDR1 LNHDA, CDR2 SQIVND (reference sequence). CDR3 size: 14 residues. The germline V and J ends were trimmed by 5 bases and 6 bases, with 16 bases remaining between them. CDR3 nucleotides: TGTGCCAGTAGTCTCCCTGTGGGGGCGGCTGAAGCTTTCTTT. This sequence encodes CASSLPVGAAEAFF.

The table lists this clone with a few counts. The V gene is TRBV7-6, the J gene TRBJ1-1; D not resolved. This CDR3 spans 14 amino acids. CDR1 and CDR2 from the germline V gene are SGHVS and FNYEAQ. V lost 7 bases and J lost 6, with 18 bases in between. The CDR3 loop is CASTPRVEGSEAFF. CDR3 sequence (DNA): TGTGCCAGCACCCCTAGGGTGGAGGGCTCTGAAGCTTTCTTT.